The source of this TCR beta chain is a study of PD-1 blockade in mismatch repair-deficient tumors. Looking at the study overall: Patients had 12 mismatch repair-deficient cancer types and were previously treated and progressing.

Every patient had mismatch repair deficiency by PCR or immunohistochemistry. TCRs were sequenced from three patients responding to pembrolizumab. Using immunoSEQ multiplex PCR, the repertoire was profiled, and TCRdb retains in-frame clones only, with some absent. The table has about 130,000 clones, more than 70% seen once. Study-wide points: Tumor-resident clones, often undetectable pretreatment in blood, expanded then contracted after pembrolizumab.

Concerning this clone itself: Its antigen is unknown.

The input for sequencing was peripheral blood, taken approximately 72 weeks after starting pembrolizumab. The TCR was taken from an adult with mismatch repair-deficient cancer.

The chain's CDR3 is CASRPDRANEKLFF. CDR3 DNA sequence: TGTGCCAGCAGGCCGGACAGGGCTAATGAAAAACTGTTTTTT. The gene calls are TRBV28 and TRBJ1-4; 8 bases map to TRBD1. The CDR3 runs to 14 residues. The junction had 3 bases not matched to a gene; V was cut back by 6 bases and J by 3 bases. CDR1 and CDR2 from the germline V gene are MDHEN and SYDVKM.